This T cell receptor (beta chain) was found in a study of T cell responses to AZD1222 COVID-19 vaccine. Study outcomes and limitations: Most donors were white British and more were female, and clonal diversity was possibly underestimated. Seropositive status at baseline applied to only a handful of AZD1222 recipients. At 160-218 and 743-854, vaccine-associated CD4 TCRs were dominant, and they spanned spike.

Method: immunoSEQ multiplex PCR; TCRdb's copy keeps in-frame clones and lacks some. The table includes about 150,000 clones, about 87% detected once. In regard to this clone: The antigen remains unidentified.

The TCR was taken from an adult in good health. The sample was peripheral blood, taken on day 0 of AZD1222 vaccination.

CDR3 loop: CASRSAGGPGELFF. The CDR3 nucleotides are TGTGCCAGCAGATCAGCGGGGGGGCCCGGGGAGCTGTTTTTT. J is TRBJ2-2 and V is TRBV3-1 (or the pseudogene TRBV3-2), with TRBD2 identical over 10 bases. J was trimmed by 6 bases and V by 6 bases; bases with no gene match: 4. Germline V gene sequence: CDR1 LGHDT, CDR2 YNNKEL (reference sequence). CDR3 size: 14 residues.